This T cell receptor (beta chain) was captured by sequencing in a study of shared clonotypes between healthy human individuals. The protocol was immunoSEQ multiplex PCR, while the TCRdb copy is restricted to in-frame clones and leaves out a portion. The sample records around 2,000,000 clones, 93% being singletons. The CDR3 is 12 residues long. Germline assignment: CDR1 MNHEY and CDR2 SMNVEV (reference sequence). With V trimmed by 8 bases and J by 7 bases, 8 bases remained unmatched. In the naive CD8 group, cells lacked CD45RO and were positively selected for CCR7, so terminally differentiated effector memory CD45RA+ cells were left out.

Source material: naive CD8+ T cells from PBMCs. This clonotype was sampled from a man between 18 and 29 years old in good health. Some clones in this sample may be carry-over from other donors' samples. The chain links TRBV27 to TRBJ2-7, with 7 positions matching TRBD2. CDR3 protein: CASAPGAGEQYF. Here the CDR3 DNA reads TGTGCCAGCGCCCCCGGAGCGGGGGAGCAGTACTTC.